This T cell receptor beta chain was sequenced for a study of blood T cell repertoires in COVID-19 (dated by TCRdb to 2020 to 2021). About the study as a whole: Collaborator samples came from the United States, Italy and Spain and covered acute and convalescent phases of COVID-19. The repertoires were made available in a free public database intended to serve as a resource for research on the immune response to SARS-CoV-2. Deeply sampled blood TCRbeta repertoires from subjects exposed to, actively infected with, or recovered from COVID-19 were included in the dataset. Samples came from the ongoing ImmuneRACE study (first 160 participants) plus 1,254 subjects from 6 global collaborators. Where available, HLA class I and class II types were taken from metadata supplied by the sample provider and were not determined by assay-based typing. The prospective study material was composed of cDNA or gDNA derived from T cells, B-cell-depleted T cells, or PBMCs. The sample metadata nearly always contained a de-identified subject ID, COVID-19 status, age in years and sex.

TCRbeta CDR3 regions were amplified from genomic DNA by means of the immunoSEQ Assay, a bias-controlled multiplex PCR. The paper's processing steps were these. Nucleated cell counts per sample were estimated from amplification of reference gene primers within the assay. Sequence reads were collapsed and filtered to measure the absolute abundance of every unique TCRbeta CDR3 rearrangement. Productive Simpson clonality was computed per sample as the square root of Simpson's diversity index over productive rearrangements. The table was pulled from immuneACCESS by TCRdb, which kept in-frame rearrangements only. Such tables lose some clones; where checked, under half of the loss comes from unresolved V genes, and the rest has no known cause. For V, J and clone size, that table is used; D and trimming come from the DNA. The table for this sample lists some 250,000 clones; 81% of them were counted only once. The top ten clonotypes cover about 3.2% of the sample.

Reading the germline V gene (reference sequence) gives CDR1 PRHDT and CDR2 FYEKMQ. The CDR3 covers 12 residues, taking in both the cysteine and the phenylalanine. Only CDR3 DNA is held: 36 bases, read in frame from base 1. Trimming takes 4 bases from V and 1 base from J, and the germline ends sit 3 bases apart. Note on this clone: The antigen this receptor binds is unknown. No base quality information exists; no much larger clone differs at one position.

Overall results and qualifications from the work: How much clinical and demographic metadata was included differed by source and by participant, and the metadata was provided uncurated.

Collaborating institutions collected whole blood in K2EDTA tubes following their own protocols. For TCRbeta analysis, collaborators shipped samples in one of three forms: frozen whole blood, isolated PBMCs, or DNA extracted from either of those sample types. Sequenced: peripheral blood. The clonotype originates from a woman aged 55-69 years with active or convalescent COVID-19. This sequence uses TRBV13 and TRBJ2-3; the D segment cannot be called with confidence. The CDR3 has the sequence CASSWRTDTQYF. The DNA sequence is as follows: TGTGCCAGCAGCTGGCGCACAGATACGCAGTATTTT.